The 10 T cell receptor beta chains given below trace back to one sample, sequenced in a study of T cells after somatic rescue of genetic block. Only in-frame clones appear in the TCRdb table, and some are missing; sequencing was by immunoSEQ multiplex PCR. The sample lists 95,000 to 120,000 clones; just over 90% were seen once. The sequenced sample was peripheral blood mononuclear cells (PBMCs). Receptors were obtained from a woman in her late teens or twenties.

CDR3: CASSQDIGRSYNEQFF. DNA for the CDR3: TGCGCCAGCAGCCAAGATATAGGCCGGTCCTACAATGAGCAGTTCTTC. The V call is TRBV4-1, the J call TRBJ2-1, with no clear D. The germline V gene has CDR1 MGHRA and CDR2 YSYEKL. V gave up 0 bases and J gave up 1 base, with 10 bases separating them. The CDR3 extends over 16 amino acids.

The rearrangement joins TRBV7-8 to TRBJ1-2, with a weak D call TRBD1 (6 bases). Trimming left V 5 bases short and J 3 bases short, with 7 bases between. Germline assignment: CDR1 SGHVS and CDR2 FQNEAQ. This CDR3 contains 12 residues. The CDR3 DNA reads TGTGCCAGCAGCCGGACAGACTATGGCTACACCTTC. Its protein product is CASSRTDYGYTF.

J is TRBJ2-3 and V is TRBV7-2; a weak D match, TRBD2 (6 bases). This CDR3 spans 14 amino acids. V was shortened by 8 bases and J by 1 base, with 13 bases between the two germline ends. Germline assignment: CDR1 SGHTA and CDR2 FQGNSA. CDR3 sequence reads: CASSTRRGTDTQYF. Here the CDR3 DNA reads TGTGCCAGCTCCACGAGGAGGGGCACAGATACGCAGTATTTT.

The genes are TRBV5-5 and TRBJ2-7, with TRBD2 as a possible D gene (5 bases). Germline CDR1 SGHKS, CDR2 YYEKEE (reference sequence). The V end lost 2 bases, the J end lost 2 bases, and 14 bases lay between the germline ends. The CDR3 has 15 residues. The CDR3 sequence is CASSFRGSETYEQYF. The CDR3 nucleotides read TGTGCCAGCAGCTTCAGAGGTAGCGAGACCTACGAGCAGTACTTC.

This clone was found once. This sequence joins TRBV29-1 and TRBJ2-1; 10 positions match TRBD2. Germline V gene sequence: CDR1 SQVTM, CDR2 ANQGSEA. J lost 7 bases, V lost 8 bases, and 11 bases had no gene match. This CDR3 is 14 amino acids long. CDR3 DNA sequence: TGCAGCTTGAGGAGCGGGGGGGCCTTGAATGAGCAGTTCTTC. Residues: CSLRSGGALNEQFF.

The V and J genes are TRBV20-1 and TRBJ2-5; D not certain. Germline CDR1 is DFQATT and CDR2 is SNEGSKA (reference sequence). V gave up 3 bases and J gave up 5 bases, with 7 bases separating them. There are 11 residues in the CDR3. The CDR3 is CSASRAETQYF. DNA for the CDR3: TGCAGTGCTAGTAGGGCGGAGACCCAGTACTTC.

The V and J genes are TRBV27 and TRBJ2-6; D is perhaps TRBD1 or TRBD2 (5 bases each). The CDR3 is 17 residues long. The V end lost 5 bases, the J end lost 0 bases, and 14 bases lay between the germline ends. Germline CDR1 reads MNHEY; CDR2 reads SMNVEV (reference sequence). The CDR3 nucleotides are TGTGCCAGCAGTCACCGGGACGGGCGCTCTGGGGCCAACGTCCTGACTTTC. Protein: CASSHRDGRSGANVLTF.

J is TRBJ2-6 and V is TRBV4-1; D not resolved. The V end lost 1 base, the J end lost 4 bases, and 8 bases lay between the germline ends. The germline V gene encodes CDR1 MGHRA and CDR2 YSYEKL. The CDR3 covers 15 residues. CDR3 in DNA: TGCGCCAGCAGCCAAGGTTTCGCAGGGGCCAACGTCCTGACTTTC. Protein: CASSQGFAGANVLTF.

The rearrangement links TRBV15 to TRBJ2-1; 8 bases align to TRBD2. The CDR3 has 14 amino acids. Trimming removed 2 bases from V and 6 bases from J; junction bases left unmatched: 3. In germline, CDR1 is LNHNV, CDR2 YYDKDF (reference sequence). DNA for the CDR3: TGTGCCACCAGCAGATCCGGGGGGGCCAATGAGCAGTTCTTC. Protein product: CATSRSGGANEQFF.

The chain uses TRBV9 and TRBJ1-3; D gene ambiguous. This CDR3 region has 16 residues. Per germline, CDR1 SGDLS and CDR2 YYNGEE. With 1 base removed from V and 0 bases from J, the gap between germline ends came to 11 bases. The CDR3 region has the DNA TGTGCCAGCAGCGTAAAAGGGCGGACCTCTGGAAACACCATATATTTT. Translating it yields CASSVKGRTSGNTIYF.